This entry describes one TCR beta chain. The sample originates from a study of identical twins. The authors used template switching to add a universal primer site and gave cDNA unique molecular identifiers. TCRdb called the 5' RACE reads again in MiXCR, with one record for every CDR3 protein. Here the sample spans hundreds of thousands of distinct CDR3 sequences, 18% being singletons. CDR1 is SGHVS and CDR2 is FQNEAQ in the germline V gene. The CDR3 length is 12 residues. The V end was cut by 4 bases, the J end by 6 bases, with 6 bases between. The same sample was also used in a study of T cells expressing NK-cell markers.

The receptor was isolated from a woman aged 18-30 years in good health. Sequenced: PBMCs. The J gene is TRBJ2-2, the V gene TRBV7-8; D is unresolved. The CDR3 is CASSYPPGELFF. The CDR3 DNA reads TGTGCCAGCAGCTACCCCCCCGGGGAGCTGTTTTTT.